These 9 T cell receptor beta chains were sequenced from one sample in a study of human T cells and chemical hapten exposure. TCRdb analysed the RACE reads with MiXCR anew, one entry per CDR3 protein. The table has 79,000 or so distinct CDR3 sequences, approximately 35% seen once; the top ten hold about 9%. The time point: patch test 1, 2 weeks after DPC sensitization. As for treatment: therapeutic diphenylcyclopropenone sensitization with weekly scalp DPC. Material: whole blood, obtained in connection with sensitization to the hapten diphenylcyclopropenone (DPC). These receptors all come from a man aged 40-49 years with alopecia areata. Some clones in this sample may be carry-over from other donors' samples.

The genes are TRBV6-2 or TRBV6-3 and TRBJ2-1; the match to TRBD2 covers 14 bases. V lost 4 bases and J lost 8; bases outside the gene matches: 7. CDR1 and CDR2 (germline): MNHEY, SVGEGT. This CDR3 spans 16 amino acids. CDR3 loop: CASSSGTSGRWYEQFF. The CDR3 nucleotides read TGTGCCAGCAGTTCCGGGACTAGCGGGAGATGGTATGAGCAGTTCTTC.

CDR3: CASSQAIGASGTDTQYF. The CDR3 nucleotides read TGTGCCAGCAGCCAAGCCATTGGGGCTAGTGGGACAGATACGCAGTATTTT. This chain joins TRBV7-2 and TRBJ2-3, with a tentative D call TRBD1 (5 bases). Germline assignment: CDR1 SGHTA and CDR2 FQGNSA. This CDR3 comprises 17 residues. The ends were cut back, 5 bases at V and 3 bases at J, with 21 bases in the middle.

The rearrangement uses TRBV20-1 and TRBJ2-5, with TRBD2 matching over 9 bases. The CDR3 covers 13 residues. Germline V gives CDR1 DFQATT, CDR2 SNEGSKA (reference sequence). Trimming at V came to 4 bases and at J to 3 bases, leaving 3 bases not matched to a gene. CDR3 DNA sequence: TGCAGTGCTACCGTAGCGGGAGAAGAGACCCAGTACTTC. Residues: CSATVAGEETQYF.

This chain links TRBV11-2 with TRBJ1-1; D is undetermined. The CDR3 totals 13 residues. CDR1 and CDR2 from the germline V gene are SGHAT and FQNNGV. V lost 3 bases and J lost 0, with 5 bases in between. The CDR3 sequence: CASSFGLNTEAFF. CDR3 nucleotide sequence: TGTGCCAGCAGCTTCGGACTGAACACTGAAGCTTTCTTT.

The genes are TRBV27 and TRBJ2-7, with D possibly being TRBD1 (6 bases). CDR1 and CDR2 (germline): MNHEY, SMNVEV (reference sequence). The CDR3 has 13 residues. V dropped 5 bases and J dropped 4 bases, with 12 bases sitting between them. Here the CDR3 reads CASSQGSVYEQYF. In DNA, the CDR3 is TGTGCCAGCAGTCAGGGGAGTGTTTACGAGCAGTACTTC.

The genes are TRBV3-1 and TRBJ1-6; D might be TRBD1 (6 bases). Trimming pared 4 bases from V and 9 bases from J, leaving 16 bases between. Germline CDR1 reads LGHDT; CDR2 reads YNNKEL (reference sequence). The CDR3 has 15 amino acids. The CDR3 here is CASSLQGRSGSPLHF. In nucleotides, the CDR3 is TGTGCCAGCAGCCTACAGGGTAGGAGCGGTTCACCCCTCCACTTT.

This chain joins TRBV24-1 and TRBJ2-1; D may match TRBD1 or TRBD2 (6 bases each). The CDR3 loop spans 16 amino acids. Germline-derived CDR1 and CDR2 are KGHDR and SFDVKD. The V gene lost 4 bases and the J gene lost 6 bases, with 18 bases spanning the gap. In DNA, the CDR3 is TGTGCCACCAGTGAACTAGGGACGGGGGCCTCCAATGAGCAGTTCTTC. Protein: CATSELGTGASNEQFF.

This clonotype was seen only a few times. This chain connects TRBV12-3 or TRBV12-4 to TRBJ1-2; no firm D call. The ends were cut back, 5 bases at V and 4 bases at J, with 8 bases in the middle. CDR3 length equals 12 residues. The CDR3 sequence is CASSRIRYGYTF. The CDR3 DNA is TGTGCCAGCAGTCGGATCCGCTATGGCTACACCTTC.

The rearrangement links TRBV3-1 to TRBJ1-2, with 7 bases identical to TRBD1. The junction had 9 bases not matched to a gene; V was cut back by 0 bases and J by 2 bases. This CDR3 contains 17 residues. From germline, CDR1 is LGHDT and CDR2 YNNKEL (reference sequence). CDR3 sequence (DNA): TGTGCCAGCAGCCAAGATTTGAGACAGGGAAGGAACTATGGCTACACCTTC. It yields the protein CASSQDLRQGRNYGYTF.